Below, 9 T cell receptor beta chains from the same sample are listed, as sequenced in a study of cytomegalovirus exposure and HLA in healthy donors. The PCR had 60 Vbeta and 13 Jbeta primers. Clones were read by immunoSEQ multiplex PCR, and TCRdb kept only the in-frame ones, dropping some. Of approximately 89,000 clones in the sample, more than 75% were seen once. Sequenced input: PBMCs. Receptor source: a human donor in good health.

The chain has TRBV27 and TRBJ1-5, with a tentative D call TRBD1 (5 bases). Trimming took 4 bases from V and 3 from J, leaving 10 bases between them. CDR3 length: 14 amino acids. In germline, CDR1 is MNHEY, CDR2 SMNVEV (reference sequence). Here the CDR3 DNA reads TGTGCCAGCAGTTATGGGGGGGACAATCAGCCCCAGCATTTT. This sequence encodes CASSYGGDNQPQHF.

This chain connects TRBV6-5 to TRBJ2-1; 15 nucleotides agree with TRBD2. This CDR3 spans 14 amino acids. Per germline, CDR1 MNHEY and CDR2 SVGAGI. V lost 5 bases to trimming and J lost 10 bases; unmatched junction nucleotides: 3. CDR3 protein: CASSTGTSGGEQFF. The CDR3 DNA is TGTGCCAGCAGTACCGGGACTAGCGGGGGGGAGCAGTTCTTC.

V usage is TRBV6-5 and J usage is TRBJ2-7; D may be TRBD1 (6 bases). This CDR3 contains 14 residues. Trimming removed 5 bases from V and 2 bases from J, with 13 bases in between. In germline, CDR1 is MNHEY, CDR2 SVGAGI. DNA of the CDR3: TGTGCCAGCAGTCTCCAGACAGGAACCTACGAGCAGTACTTC. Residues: CASSLQTGTYEQYF.

CDR3 sequence reads: CASSPRQSSGNTIYF. In nucleotides, the CDR3 is TGTGCCAGCAGCCCGAGACAGAGCTCTGGAAACACCATATATTTT. This chain links TRBV9 with TRBJ1-3; D is possibly TRBD1 (5 bases). The CDR3 length is 15 residues. The V gene lost 4 bases and the J gene lost 0 bases, with 11 bases spanning the gap. The V gene's germline CDR1 is SGDLS and CDR2 YYNGEE.

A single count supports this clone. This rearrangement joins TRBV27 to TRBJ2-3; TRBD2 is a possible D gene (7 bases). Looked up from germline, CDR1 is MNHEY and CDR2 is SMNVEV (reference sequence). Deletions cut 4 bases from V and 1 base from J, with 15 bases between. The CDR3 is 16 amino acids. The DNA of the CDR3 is TGTGCCAGCAGTTCCCAGAGGGGGAGGGGCACAGATACGCAGTATTTT. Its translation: CASSSQRGRGTDTQYF.

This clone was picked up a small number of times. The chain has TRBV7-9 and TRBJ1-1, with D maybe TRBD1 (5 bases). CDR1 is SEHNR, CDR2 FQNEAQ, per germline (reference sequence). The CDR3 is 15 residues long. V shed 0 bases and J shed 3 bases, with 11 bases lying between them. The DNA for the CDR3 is TGTGCCAGCAGCTTAGCGGGGGGAGGGTACACTGAAGCTTTCTTT. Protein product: CASSLAGGGYTEAFF. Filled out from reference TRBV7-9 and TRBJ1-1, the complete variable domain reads DTGVSQNPRHKITKRGQNVTFRCDPISEHNRLYWYRQTLGQGPEFLTYFQNEAQLEKSRLLSDRFSAERPKGSFSTLEIQRTEQGDSAMYLCASSLAGGGYTEAFFGQGTRLTVV.

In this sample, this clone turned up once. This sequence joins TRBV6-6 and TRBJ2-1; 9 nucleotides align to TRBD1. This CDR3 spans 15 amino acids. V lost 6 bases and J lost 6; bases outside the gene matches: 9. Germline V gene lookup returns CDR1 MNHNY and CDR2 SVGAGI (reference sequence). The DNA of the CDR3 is TGTGCCAGCAGGCGGACAGGGGCGCTATCCAATGAGCAGTTCTTC. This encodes CASRRTGALSNEQFF.

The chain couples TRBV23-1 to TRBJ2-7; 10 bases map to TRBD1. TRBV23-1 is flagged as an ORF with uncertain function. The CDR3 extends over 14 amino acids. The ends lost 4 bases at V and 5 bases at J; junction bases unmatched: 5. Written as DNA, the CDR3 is TGCGCCAGCAGTCCAGGACAGGGGGGAGACGAGCAGTACTTC. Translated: CASSPGQGGDEQYF.

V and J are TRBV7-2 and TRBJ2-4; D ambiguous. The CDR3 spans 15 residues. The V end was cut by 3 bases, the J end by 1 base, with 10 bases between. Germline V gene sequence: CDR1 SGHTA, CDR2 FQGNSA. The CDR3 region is CASSFAETAKNIQYF. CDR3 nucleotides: TGTGCCAGCAGCTTCGCAGAAACGGCCAAAAACATTCAGTACTTC.